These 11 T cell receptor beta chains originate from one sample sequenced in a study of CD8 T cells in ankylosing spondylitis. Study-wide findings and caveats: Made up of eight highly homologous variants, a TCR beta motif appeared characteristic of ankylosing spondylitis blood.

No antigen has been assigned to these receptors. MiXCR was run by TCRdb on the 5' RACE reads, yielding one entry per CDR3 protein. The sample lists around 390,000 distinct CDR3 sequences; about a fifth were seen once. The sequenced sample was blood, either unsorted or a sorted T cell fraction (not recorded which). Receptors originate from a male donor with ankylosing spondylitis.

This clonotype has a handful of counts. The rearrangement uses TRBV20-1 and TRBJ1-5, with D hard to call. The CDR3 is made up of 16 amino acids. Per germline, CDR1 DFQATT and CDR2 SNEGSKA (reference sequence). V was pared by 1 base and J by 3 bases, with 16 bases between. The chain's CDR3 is CSARGFNWADNQPQHF. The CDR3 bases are TGCAGTGCTAGAGGTTTTAATTGGGCAGACAATCAGCCCCAGCATTTT.

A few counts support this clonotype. The CDR3 nucleotides are TGCGCCAGCAGCTTGGGGCTAGCGGGAGGTTTTGAAGAGACCCAGTACTTC. Its translation is CASSLGLAGGFEETQYF. V usage is TRBV5-1 and J usage is TRBJ2-5; TRBD2 matches at 11 bases. Germline-derived CDR1 and CDR2 are SGHRS and YFSETQ. The CDR3 is made up of 17 amino acids. V lost 0 bases, J lost 3 bases, and 7 bases stayed unmatched. Combining the CDR3 with reference TRBV5-1 and TRBJ2-5 gives the whole variable domain KAGVTQTPRYLIKTRGQQVTLSCSPISGHRSVSWYQQTPGQGLQFLFEYFSETQRNKGNFPGRFSGRQFSNSRSEMNVSTLELGDSALYLCASSLGLAGGFEETQYFGPGTRLLVL.

The CDR3 DNA follows: TGTGCCAGCAGTTACGGAGGGCGGACGAACACCGGGGAGCTGTTTTTT. Its translation: CASSYGGRTNTGELFF. This chain joins TRBV6-5 and TRBJ2-2, with D perhaps TRBD2 (6 bases). The V end was cut by 2 bases, the J end by 0 bases, with 10 bases between. The CDR3 is 16 amino acids. CDR1 MNHEY and CDR2 SVGAGI come from the germline V gene.

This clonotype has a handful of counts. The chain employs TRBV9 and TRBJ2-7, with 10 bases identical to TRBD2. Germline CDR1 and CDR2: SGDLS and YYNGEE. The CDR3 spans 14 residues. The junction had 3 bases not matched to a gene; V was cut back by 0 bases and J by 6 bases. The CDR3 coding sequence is TGTGCCAGCAGCGTAGAGCTAGCGGGAGCCGAGCAGTACTTC. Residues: CASSVELAGAEQYF.

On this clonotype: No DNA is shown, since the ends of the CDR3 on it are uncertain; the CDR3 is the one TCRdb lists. The CDR3 loop reads CISVSEAIPTGLAHEQYF. The V gene is TRBV7-5, the J gene TRBJ2-7; no check of the table's D call, TRBD2, against the DNA was made. TRBV7-5 is reported as a pseudogene. Termini included, the CDR3 measures 18 amino acids.

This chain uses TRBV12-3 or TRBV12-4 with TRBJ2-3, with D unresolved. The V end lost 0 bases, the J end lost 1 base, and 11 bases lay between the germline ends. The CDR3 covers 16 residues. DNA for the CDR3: TGTGCCAGCAGTTTAGCAGCCTCCGTTGGCACAGATACGCAGTATTTT. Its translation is CASSLAASVGTDTQYF.

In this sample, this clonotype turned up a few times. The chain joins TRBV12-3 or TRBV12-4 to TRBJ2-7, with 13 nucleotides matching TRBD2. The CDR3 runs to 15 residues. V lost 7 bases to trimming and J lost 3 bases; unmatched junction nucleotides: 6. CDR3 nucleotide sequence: TGTGCCAGCACCCGGGGACTAGCGGGAATCTACGAGCAGTACTTC. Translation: CASTRGLAGIYEQYF.

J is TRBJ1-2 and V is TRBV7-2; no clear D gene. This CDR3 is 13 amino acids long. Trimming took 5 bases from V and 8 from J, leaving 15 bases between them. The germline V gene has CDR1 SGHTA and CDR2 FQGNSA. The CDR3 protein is CASSLEARRGYTF. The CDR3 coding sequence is TGTGCCAGCAGCCTGGAAGCGCGGCGGGGCTACACCTTC. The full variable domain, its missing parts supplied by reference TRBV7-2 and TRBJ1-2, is GAGVSQSPSNKVTEKGKDVELRCDPISGHTALYWYRQSLGQGLEFLIYFQGNSAPDKSGLPSDRFSAERTGGSVSTLTIQRTQQEDSAVYLCASSLEARRGYTFGSGTRLTVV.

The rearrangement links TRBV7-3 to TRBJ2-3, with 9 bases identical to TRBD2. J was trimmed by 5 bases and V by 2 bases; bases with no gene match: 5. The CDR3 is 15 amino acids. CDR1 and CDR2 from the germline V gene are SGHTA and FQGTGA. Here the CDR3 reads CASSLDLAGKDTQYF. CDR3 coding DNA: TGTGCCAGCAGCTTAGATCTAGCGGGAAAAGATACGCAGTATTTT.

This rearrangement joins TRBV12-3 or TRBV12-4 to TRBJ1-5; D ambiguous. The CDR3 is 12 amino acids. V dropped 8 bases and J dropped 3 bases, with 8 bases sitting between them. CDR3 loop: CASAGFNQPQHF. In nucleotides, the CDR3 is TGTGCCAGCGCGGGATTCAATCAGCCCCAGCATTTT.

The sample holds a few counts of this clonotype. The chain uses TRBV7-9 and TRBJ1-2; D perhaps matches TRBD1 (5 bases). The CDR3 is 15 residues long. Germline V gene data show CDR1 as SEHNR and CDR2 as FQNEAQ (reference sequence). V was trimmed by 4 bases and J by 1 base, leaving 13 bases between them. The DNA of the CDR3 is TGTGCCAGCAGCTGGGGCTATTCCCTTAACTATGGCTACACCTTC. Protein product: CASSWGYSLNYGYTF.